Below are 24 T cell receptor beta chains sequenced from a single sample in a study of blood T cell repertoires in COVID-19 (dated by TCRdb to 2018 to 2020). The library was produced with the immunoSEQ multiplex PCR assay. TCRdb re-hosts the immuneACCESS table, in-frame sequences only. Its copies lack some clones; in the studies checked, an unresolved V gene accounts for under half of them, and the cause for the rest is not known. The sample data list around 170,000 clones, and around 81% of these were observed just once. The ten most abundant clones make up 10% to 15% of the sample. Sequencing was carried out using peripheral blood. The source of these receptors is a man in his 70s who had recovered from COVID-19.

The chain has TRBV29-1 and TRBJ2-6, with 7 bases that match TRBD1. This CDR3 is built from 16 residues. V shed 6 bases, J shed 0 bases, and the junction held 8 bases outside the gene matches. Germline values: CDR1 SQVTM, CDR2 ANQGSEA. The CDR3, as DNA: TGCAGCGTAAACAACAGGGGTAACTCTGGGGCCAACGTCCTGACTTTC. Translated, it gives CSVNNRGNSGANVLTF.

This clone turned up a few times. The chain combines TRBV21-1 with TRBJ1-1. TRBV21-1 is shown as a pseudogene. This CDR3 region has 17 residues. CDR3 sequence reads: CASSKEAAKRVNTEAFF. The CDR3 DNA reads TGTGCCAGCAGCAAAGAGGCAGCCAAACGGGTGAACACTGAAGCTTTCTTT.

This chain uses TRBV18 with TRBJ2-3; TRBD2 matches at 7 bases. CDR3 length equals 16 residues. V lost 0 bases, J lost 6 bases, and 9 bases stayed unmatched. The germline V gene has CDR1 KGHSH and CDR2 LQKENI. The CDR3 bases are TGTGCCAGCTCACCACCGGGACTACGGGTGGGCGATACGCAGTATTTT. This gives the protein CASSPPGLRVGDTQYF.

CDR3 region: CASSSAGGEQYF. DNA for the CDR3: TGTGCCAGCAGTTCAGCGGGAGGCGAGCAGTACTTC. The chain recombines TRBV12-3 or TRBV12-4 with TRBJ2-7, with 9 bases matching TRBD2. Losses at the gene ends were 4 bases for V and 6 bases for J; bases not matched to a gene: 1. The CDR3 extends over 12 amino acids.

This clone was observed a handful of times. The CDR3 coding sequence is TGTGCCAGCAGTTCCACAGGGCGCGGGCCAGATACGCAGTATTTT. Translated, it gives CASSSTGRGPDTQYF. The J gene is TRBJ2-3, the V gene TRBV28; a possible D gene is TRBD1 (6 bases). V was clipped by 4 bases and J by 4 bases, with 15 bases between them. Germline V lookup: CDR1 MDHEN, CDR2 SYDVKM. This CDR3 spans 15 amino acids.

This clone was observed a few times. The chain has TRBV7-3 and TRBJ2-1; 10 nucleotides match TRBD2. Germline V gene data show CDR1 as SGHTA and CDR2 as FQGTGA. Trimming removed 5 bases from V and 4 bases from J; junction bases left unmatched: 5. This CDR3 is 15 amino acids long. In nucleotides, the CDR3 is TGTGCCAGCAGCCTAGCGGGAGCCCGGTACAATGAGCAGTTCTTC. Residues: CASSLAGARYNEQFF.

This clone was seen a single time. V is TRBV10-1 and J is TRBJ2-7; 7 nucleotides match TRBD2. This CDR3 has 12 amino acids. CDR1 is WNHNN and CDR2 is SYGVQD in the germline V gene (reference sequence). V trimming: 4 bases; J trimming: 6 bases; junction bases outside the gene matches: 3. The CDR3 reads CASSGAGREQYF. The DNA for the CDR3 is TGCGCCAGCAGTGGAGCGGGGCGCGAGCAGTACTTC.

The chain has TRBV4-1 and TRBJ2-5; 9 bases agree with TRBD1. Germline CDR1 and CDR2: MGHRA and YSYEKL. V trimming: 5 bases; J trimming: 5 bases; junction bases outside the gene matches: 12. The CDR3 extends over 16 amino acids. CDR3: CASSKSRDRVPETQYF. CDR3 DNA: TGCGCCAGCAGCAAAAGTCGGGACAGGGTCCCGGAGACCCAGTACTTC.

The rearrangement uses TRBV13 and TRBJ2-7; 7 nucleotides agree with TRBD2. V dropped 3 bases and J dropped 0; count of bases not matched to a gene: 2. Germline loops: CDR1 PRHDT, CDR2 FYEKMQ (reference sequence). This CDR3 has 14 amino acids. Written as DNA, the CDR3 is TGTGCCAGCAGCTTGGGCGGGAGCTCCTACGAGCAGTACTTC. Protein product: CASSLGGSSYEQYF. Supplemented by reference TRBV13 and TRBJ2-7, the full variable domain reads AAGVIQSPRHLIKEKRETATLKCYPIPRHDTVYWYQQGPGQDPQFLISFYEKMQSDKGSIPDRFSAQQFSDYHSELNMSSLELGDSALYFCASSLGGSSYEQYFGPGTRLTVT.

V usage is TRBV20-1 and J usage is TRBJ1-1; a possible D gene is TRBD1 (6 bases). V lost 6 bases and J 6 bases, leaving 11 bases between the germline ends. The CDR3 contains 11 residues. CDR1 and CDR2 (germline): DFQATT, SNEGSKA (reference sequence). The CDR3 region has the DNA TGCAGTGCCGGACAGTCCTCTGAAGCTTTCTTT. The encoded protein is CSAGQSSEAFF.

This rearrangement joins TRBV19 to TRBJ2-1; TRBD1 is a possible D gene (9 bases). This CDR3 is built from 20 residues. V was trimmed by 4 bases and J by 9 bases, leaving 34 bases between them. CDR1 LNHDA and CDR2 SQIVND come from the germline V gene (reference sequence). CDR3 nucleotides: TGTGCCAGTAGTACCCCCCCACCAAACAGGGGGCGTTGGCTAGCGGGTGAGCAGTTCTTC. It encodes CASSTPPPNRGRWLAGEQFF.

The genes are TRBV25-1 and TRBJ2-2, with 11 positions matching TRBD2. The CDR3 is made up of 16 amino acids. V gave up 4 bases and J gave up 7 bases; unmatched junction bases: 8. Germline V CDR1 and CDR2: MGHDK, SYGVNS. CDR3 nucleotide sequence: TGTGCCAGCAGTGTATTGGGGACTAGCGGCTTCGGGGAGCTGTTTTTT. It specifies CASSVLGTSGFGELFF.

This chain uses TRBV15 with TRBJ2-3; 10 bases agree with TRBD1. The ends lost 3 bases at V and 5 bases at J; junction bases unmatched: 8. The CDR3 contains 16 residues. Germline V gene data show CDR1 as LNHNV and CDR2 as YYDKDF (reference sequence). CDR3 nucleotide sequence: TGTGCCACCAGCAGTCCGGGACAGGGGTCCGGAGATACGCAGTATTTT. Its protein is CATSSPGQGSGDTQYF.

The chain employs TRBV24-1 and TRBJ2-1; D gene unclear. Deletions cut 3 bases from V and 0 bases from J, with 5 bases between. This CDR3 has 14 residues. CDR1 is KGHDR and CDR2 is SFDVKD in the germline V gene. The CDR3: CATSDASSYNEQFF. CDR3 nucleotides: TGTGCCACCAGTGATGCCAGCTCCTACAATGAGCAGTTCTTC.

The J gene is TRBJ2-1, the V gene TRBV7-9; possible D gene TRBD2, 5 bases. CDR3 length: 16 amino acids. Trimming took off 0 bases at V and 8 bases at J, with 17 bases between the two ends. CDR1 and CDR2 (germline): SEHNR, FQNEAQ (reference sequence). The chain's CDR3 is CASSLAAGSVGDEQFF. For the CDR3, the DNA is TGTGCCAGCAGCTTAGCGGCGGGTTCGGTTGGAGATGAGCAGTTCTTC.

This chain's CDR3 is CASSQTPREDYEQYF. For the CDR3, the DNA is TGCGCCAGCAGCCAGACACCGCGGGAGGACTACGAGCAGTACTTC. This chain uses TRBV4-1 with TRBJ2-7; 8 bases line up with TRBD2. Germline CDR1 is MGHRA and CDR2 is YSYEKL. The length of the CDR3 is 15 residues. The V and J ends lost 3 bases and 3 bases, in that order; junction bases with no gene match: 7.

V is TRBV10-3 and J is TRBJ1-2, with 7 positions matching TRBD1. J gave up 3 bases and V 10 bases, and 11 bases lay outside the gene matches. Germline-derived CDR1 and CDR2 are ENHRY and SYGVKD. The CDR3 is made up of 14 amino acids. CDR3 residues: CASTKDRFDYGYTF. As DNA, the CDR3 is TGTGCCAGCACTAAGGACAGGTTTGACTATGGCTACACCTTC.

V gene TRBV5-1 combines with J gene TRBJ2-5; TRBD2 aligns across 8 bases. The CDR3 extends over 14 amino acids. Germline V gives CDR1 SGHRS, CDR2 YFSETQ. J lost 5 bases, V lost 2 bases, and 5 bases had no gene match. CDR3 sequence reads: CASSFGRGIETQYF. The CDR3 bases are TGCGCCAGCAGCTTCGGGAGGGGGATCGAGACCCAGTACTTC. The variable domain in full, with the rest retrieved from reference TRBV5-1 and TRBJ2-5, is KAGVTQTPRYLIKTRGQQVTLSCSPISGHRSVSWYQQTPGQGLQFLFEYFSETQRNKGNFPGRFSGRQFSNSRSEMNVSTLELGDSALYLCASSFGRGIETQYFGPGTRLLVL.

The chain recombines TRBV6-2 or TRBV6-3 with TRBJ2-1; 13 nucleotides line up with TRBD2. The junction had 13 bases not matched to a gene; V was cut back by 5 bases and J by 15 bases. CDR1 and CDR2 (germline): MNHEY, SVGEGT. This CDR3 has 15 residues. The CDR3 sequence is CASSLPGTSGTGRFF. The CDR3 DNA reads as TGTGCCAGCAGTCTTCCCGGGACTAGCGGGACGGGGCGGTTCTTC.

This clone was picked up one time. The gene calls are TRBV15 and TRBJ2-7, with 9 bases that match TRBD2. The V and J ends lost 5 bases and 1 base, in that order; junction bases with no gene match: 9. The CDR3 length is 16 residues. Germline V gene data show CDR1 as LNHNV and CDR2 as YYDKDF (reference sequence). The CDR3 protein is CATSRIAGVQSYEQYF. The CDR3 coding sequence is TGTGCCACCAGCCGAATAGCGGGAGTCCAGTCCTACGAGCAGTACTTC.

This clone was seen a single time. The V gene is TRBV18, the J gene TRBJ2-1, with 7 bases that match TRBD2. J was trimmed by 3 bases and V by 2 bases; bases with no gene match: 4. CDR3 size: 15 residues. Germline loops: CDR1 KGHSH, CDR2 LQKENI. The CDR3, as DNA: TGTGCCAGCTCACCAGCGGGAGTCATCTACAATGAGCAGTTCTTC. It is translated as CASSPAGVIYNEQFF.

J is TRBJ1-4 and V is TRBV3-1 (or the pseudogene TRBV3-2), with a tentative D call TRBD1 (5 bases). V lost 3 bases, J lost 7 bases, and 18 bases lay in between. This CDR3 spans 16 amino acids. Germline assignment: CDR1 LGHDT and CDR2 YNNKEL (reference sequence). The CDR3 region has the DNA TGTGCCAGCAGCCACTCGCCGACAAACGGGGGTGAAAAACTGTTTTTT. It translates to CASSHSPTNGGEKLFF.

This chain uses TRBV5-1 with TRBJ2-2; D is perhaps TRBD2 (6 bases). The CDR3 sequence is 15 residues long. The V end was cut by 4 bases, the J end by 2 bases, with 12 bases between. The germline CDR1 and CDR2 sequences are SGHRS and YFSETQ. Written as DNA, the CDR3 is TGCGCCAGCAGCAGTCAAGGGACTAACACCGGGGAGCTGTTTTTT. It codes for CASSSQGTNTGELFF.

The chain joins TRBV19 to TRBJ2-2, with D possibly being TRBD2 (5 bases). V lost 3 bases and J lost 0, with 20 bases in between. Germline V gives CDR1 LNHDA, CDR2 SQIVND (reference sequence). The CDR3 loop spans 19 amino acids. The DNA for the CDR3 is TGTGCCAGTAGTATCGGGGTCGGTTACACTACCACGAACACCGGGGAGCTGTTTTTT. Translated: CASSIGVGYTTTNTGELFF.